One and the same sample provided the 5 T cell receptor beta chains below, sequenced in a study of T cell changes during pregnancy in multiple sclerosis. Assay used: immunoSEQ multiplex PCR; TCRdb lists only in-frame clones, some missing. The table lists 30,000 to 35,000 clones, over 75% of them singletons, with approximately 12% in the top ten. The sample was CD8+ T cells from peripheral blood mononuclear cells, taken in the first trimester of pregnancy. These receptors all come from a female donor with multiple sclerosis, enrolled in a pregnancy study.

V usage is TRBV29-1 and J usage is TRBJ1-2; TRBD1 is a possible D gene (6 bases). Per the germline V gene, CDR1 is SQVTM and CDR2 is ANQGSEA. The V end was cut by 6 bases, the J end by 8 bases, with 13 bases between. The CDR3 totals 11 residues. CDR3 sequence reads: CSVVGTPGYTF. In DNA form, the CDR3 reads TGCAGCGTCGTTGGGACACCAGGCTACACCTTC.

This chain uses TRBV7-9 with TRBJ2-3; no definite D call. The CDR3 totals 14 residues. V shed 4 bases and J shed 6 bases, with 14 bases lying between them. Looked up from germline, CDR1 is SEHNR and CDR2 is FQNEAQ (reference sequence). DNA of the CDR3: TGTGCCAGCAGCTCCAGCCTGGAGTTTGATACGCAGTATTTT. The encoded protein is CASSSSLEFDTQYF.

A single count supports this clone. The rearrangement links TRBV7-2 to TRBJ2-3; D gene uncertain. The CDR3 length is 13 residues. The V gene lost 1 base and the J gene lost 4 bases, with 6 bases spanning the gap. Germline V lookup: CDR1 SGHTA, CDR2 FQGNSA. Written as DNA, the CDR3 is TGTGCCAGCAGCTTAGTGGGCGCAGATACGCAGTATTTT. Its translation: CASSLVGADTQYF.

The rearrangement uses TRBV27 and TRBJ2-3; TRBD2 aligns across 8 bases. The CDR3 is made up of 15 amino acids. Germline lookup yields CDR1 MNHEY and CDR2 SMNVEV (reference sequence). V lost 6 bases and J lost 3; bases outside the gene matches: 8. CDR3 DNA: TGTGCCAGCAGCCGAGCGGGAGACATAACAGATACGCAGTATTTT. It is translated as CASSRAGDITDTQYF.

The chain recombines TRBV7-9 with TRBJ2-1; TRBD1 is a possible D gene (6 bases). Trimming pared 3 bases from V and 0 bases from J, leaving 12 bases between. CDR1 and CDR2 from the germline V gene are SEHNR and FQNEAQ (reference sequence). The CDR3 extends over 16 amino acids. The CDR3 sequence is CASSFRGASSYNEQFF. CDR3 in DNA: TGTGCCAGCAGCTTCAGGGGCGCATCCTCCTACAATGAGCAGTTCTTC.